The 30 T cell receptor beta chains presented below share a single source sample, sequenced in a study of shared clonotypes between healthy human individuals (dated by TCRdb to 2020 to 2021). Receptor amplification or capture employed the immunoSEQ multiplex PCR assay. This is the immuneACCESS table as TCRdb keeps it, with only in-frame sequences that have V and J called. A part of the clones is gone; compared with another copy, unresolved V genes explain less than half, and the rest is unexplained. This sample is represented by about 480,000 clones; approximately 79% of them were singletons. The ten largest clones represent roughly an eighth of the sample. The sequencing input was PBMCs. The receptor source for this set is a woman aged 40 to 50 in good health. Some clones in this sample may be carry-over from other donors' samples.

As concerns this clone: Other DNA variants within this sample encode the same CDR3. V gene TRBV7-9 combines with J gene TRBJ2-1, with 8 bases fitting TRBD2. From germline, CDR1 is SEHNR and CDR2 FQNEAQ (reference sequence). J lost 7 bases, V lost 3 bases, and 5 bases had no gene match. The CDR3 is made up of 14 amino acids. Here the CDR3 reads CASSLSGSENEQFF. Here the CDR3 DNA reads TGTGCCAGCAGCTTGAGCGGGAGTGAAAATGAGCAGTTCTTC.

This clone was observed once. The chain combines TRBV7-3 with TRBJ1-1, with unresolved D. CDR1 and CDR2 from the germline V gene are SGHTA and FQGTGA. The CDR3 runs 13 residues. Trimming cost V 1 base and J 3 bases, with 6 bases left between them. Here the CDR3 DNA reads TGTGCCAGCAGCTTAAATATGGACACTGAAGCTTTCTTT. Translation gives CASSLNMDTEAFF.

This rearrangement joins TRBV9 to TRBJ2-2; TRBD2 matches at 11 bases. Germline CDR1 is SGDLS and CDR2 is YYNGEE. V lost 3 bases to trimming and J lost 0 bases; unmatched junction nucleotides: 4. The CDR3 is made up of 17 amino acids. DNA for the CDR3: TGTGCCAGCAGCGCCCTACTAGCGGGGGCGAACACCGGGGAGCTGTTTTTT. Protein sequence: CASSALLAGANTGELFF.

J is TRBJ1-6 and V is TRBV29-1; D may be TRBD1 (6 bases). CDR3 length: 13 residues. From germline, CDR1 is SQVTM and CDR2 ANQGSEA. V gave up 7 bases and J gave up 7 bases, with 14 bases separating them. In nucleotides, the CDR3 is TGCAGCGCCGCGACAGGAGGGAATTCACCCCTCCACTTT. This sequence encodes CSAATGGNSPLHF.

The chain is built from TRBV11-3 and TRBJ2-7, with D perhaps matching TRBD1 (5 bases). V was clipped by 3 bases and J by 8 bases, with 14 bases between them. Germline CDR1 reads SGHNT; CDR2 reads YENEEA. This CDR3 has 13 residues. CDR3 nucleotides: TGTGCCAGCAGCTTTGACAGTGAAACGCAGCAGTACTTC. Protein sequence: CASSFDSETQQYF.

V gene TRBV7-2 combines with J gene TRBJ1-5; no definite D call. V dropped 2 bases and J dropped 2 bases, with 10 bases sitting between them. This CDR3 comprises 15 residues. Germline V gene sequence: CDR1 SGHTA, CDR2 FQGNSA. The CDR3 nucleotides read TGTGCCAGCAGCTTATGGCAGGCGGGCAATCAGCCCCAGCATTTT. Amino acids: CASSLWQAGNQPQHF.

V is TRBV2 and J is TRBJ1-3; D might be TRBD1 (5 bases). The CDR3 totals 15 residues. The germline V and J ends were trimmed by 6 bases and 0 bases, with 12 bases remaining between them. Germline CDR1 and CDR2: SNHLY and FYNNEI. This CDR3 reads CASRVDTSSGNTIYF. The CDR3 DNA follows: TGTGCCAGCAGGGTGGACACCTCCTCTGGAAACACCATATATTTT.

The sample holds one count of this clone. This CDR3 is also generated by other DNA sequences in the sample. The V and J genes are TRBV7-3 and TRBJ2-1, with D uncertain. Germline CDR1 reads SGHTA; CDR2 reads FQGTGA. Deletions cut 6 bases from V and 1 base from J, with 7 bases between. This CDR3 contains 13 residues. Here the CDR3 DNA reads TGTGCCAGCAGTCTGGGATCCTACAATGAGCAGTTCTTC. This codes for CASSLGSYNEQFF.

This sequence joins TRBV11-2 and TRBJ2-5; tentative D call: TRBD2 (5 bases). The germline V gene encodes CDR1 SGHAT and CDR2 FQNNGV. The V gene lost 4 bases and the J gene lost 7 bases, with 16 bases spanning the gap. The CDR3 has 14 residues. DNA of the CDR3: TGTGCCAGCAGCTCGGACTGGTTAGTGGGGACCCAGTACTTC. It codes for CASSSDWLVGTQYF.

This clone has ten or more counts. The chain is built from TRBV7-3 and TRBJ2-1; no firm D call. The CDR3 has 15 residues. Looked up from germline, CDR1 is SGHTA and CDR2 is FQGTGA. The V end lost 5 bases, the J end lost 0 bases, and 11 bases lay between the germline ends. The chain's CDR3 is CASSPRNSSYNEQFF. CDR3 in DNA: TGTGCCAGCAGCCCCCGAAACAGCTCCTACAATGAGCAGTTCTTC.

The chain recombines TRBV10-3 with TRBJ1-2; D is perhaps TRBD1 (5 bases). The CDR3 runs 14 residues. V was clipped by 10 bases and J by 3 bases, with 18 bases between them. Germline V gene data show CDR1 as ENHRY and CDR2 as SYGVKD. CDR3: CATNNPSGDYGYTF. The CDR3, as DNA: TGTGCCACCAATAATCCCTCGGGGGACTATGGCTACACCTTC.

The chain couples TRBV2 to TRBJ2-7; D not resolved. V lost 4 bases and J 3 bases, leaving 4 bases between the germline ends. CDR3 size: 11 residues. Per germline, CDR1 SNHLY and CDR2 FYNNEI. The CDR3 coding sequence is TGTGCCAGCAGTGTGTTCTACGAGCAGTACTTC. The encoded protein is CASSVFYEQYF.

CDR3 protein: CASSQGPTSGYTYEQYF. As DNA, the CDR3 is TGCGCCAGCAGCCAAGGACCCACTAGCGGGTACACCTACGAGCAGTACTTC. The chain carries TRBV4-1 and TRBJ2-7; 9 bases are a match to TRBD2. V lost 1 base to trimming and J lost 2 bases; unmatched junction nucleotides: 9. The CDR3 is 17 residues long. The germline V gene encodes CDR1 MGHRA and CDR2 YSYEKL.

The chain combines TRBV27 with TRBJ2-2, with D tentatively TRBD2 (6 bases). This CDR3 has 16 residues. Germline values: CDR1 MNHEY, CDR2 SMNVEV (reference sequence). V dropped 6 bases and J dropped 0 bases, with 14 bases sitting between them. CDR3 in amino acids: CASRQGAGTNTGELFF. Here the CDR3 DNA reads TGTGCCAGCAGACAAGGGGCGGGAACGAACACCGGGGAGCTGTTTTTT.

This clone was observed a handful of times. The CDR3 region is CASSIGAGANVLTF. In nucleotides, the CDR3 is TGTGCCAGTAGTATTGGGGCTGGGGCCAACGTCCTGACTTTC. The chain has TRBV19 and TRBJ2-6; D not resolved. Trimming took off 3 bases at V and 2 bases at J, with 5 bases between the two ends. In germline, CDR1 is LNHDA, CDR2 SQIVND (reference sequence). The CDR3 length is 14 residues. The full variable domain, in which reference TRBV19 and TRBJ2-6 provide the parts outside the CDR3, is DGGITQSPKYLFRKEGQNVTLSCEQNLNHDAMYWYRQDPGQGLRLIYYSQIVNDFQKGDIAEGYSVSREKKESFPLTVTSAQKNPTAFYLCASSIGAGANVLTFGAGSRLTVL.

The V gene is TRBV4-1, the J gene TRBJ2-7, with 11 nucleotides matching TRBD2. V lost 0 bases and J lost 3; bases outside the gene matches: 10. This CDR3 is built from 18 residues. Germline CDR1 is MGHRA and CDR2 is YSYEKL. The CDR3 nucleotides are TGCGCCAGCAGCCAAGAAACTAGCGGGGGAGGAAGGAACTACGAGCAGTACTTC. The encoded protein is CASSQETSGGGRNYEQYF.

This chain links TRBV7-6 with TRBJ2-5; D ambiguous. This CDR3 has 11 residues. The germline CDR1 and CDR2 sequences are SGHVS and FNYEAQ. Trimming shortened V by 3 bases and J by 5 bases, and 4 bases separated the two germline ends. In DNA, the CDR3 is TGTGCCAGCAGCTTTTCCGAGACCCAGTACTTC. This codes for CASSFSETQYF.

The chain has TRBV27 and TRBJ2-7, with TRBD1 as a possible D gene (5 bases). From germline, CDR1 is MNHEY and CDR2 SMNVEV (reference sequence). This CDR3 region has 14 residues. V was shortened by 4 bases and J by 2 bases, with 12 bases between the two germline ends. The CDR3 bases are TGTGCCAGCAGTTGGCAGGGAAGTACCTACGAGCAGTACTTC. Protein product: CASSWQGSTYEQYF.

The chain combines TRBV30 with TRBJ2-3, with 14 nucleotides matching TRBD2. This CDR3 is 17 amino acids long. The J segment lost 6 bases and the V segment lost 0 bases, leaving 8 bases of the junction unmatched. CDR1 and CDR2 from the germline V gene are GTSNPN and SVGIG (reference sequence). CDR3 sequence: CAWSVGGLAGGRDTQYF. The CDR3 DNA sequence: TGTGCCTGGAGTGTAGGCGGACTAGCGGGAGGCCGGGATACGCAGTATTTT.

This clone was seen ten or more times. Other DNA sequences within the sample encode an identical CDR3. The CDR3, as DNA: TGTGCCAGCAGCCTCACCGGGACTAGCGGGACCTACGAGCAGTACTTC. Translating gives CASSLTGTSGTYEQYF. This chain connects TRBV11-1 to TRBJ2-7; TRBD2 matches at 13 bases. V trimming: 5 bases; J trimming: 2 bases; junction bases outside the gene matches: 6. The V gene's germline CDR1 is SGHAT and CDR2 FQDESV (reference sequence). This CDR3 comprises 16 residues.

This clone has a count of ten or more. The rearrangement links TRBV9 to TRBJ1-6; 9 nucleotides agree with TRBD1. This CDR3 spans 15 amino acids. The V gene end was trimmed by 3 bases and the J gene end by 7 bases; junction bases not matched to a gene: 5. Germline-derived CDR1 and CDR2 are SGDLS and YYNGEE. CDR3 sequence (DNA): TGTGCCAGCAGCGGCGGACAGGGGCGGAATTCACCCCTCCACTTT. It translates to CASSGGQGRNSPLHF.

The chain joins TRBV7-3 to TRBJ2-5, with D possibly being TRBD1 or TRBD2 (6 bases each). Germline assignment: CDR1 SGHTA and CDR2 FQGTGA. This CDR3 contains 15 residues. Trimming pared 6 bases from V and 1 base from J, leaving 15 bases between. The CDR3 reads CASSPGAQIQETQYF. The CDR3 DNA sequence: TGTGCCAGCAGTCCGGGGGCGCAAATCCAAGAGACCCAGTACTTC.

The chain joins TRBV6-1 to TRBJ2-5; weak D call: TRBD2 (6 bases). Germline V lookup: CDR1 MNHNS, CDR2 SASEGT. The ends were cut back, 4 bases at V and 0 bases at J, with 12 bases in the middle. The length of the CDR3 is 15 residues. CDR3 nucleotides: TGTGCCAGCAGTGTAGCCGGGGACTACCAAGAGACCCAGTACTTC. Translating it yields CASSVAGDYQETQYF.

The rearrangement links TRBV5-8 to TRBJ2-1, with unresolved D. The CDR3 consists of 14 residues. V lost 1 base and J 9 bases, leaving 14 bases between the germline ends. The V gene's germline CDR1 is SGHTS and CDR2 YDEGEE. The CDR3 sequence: CASSLFRTRSEQFF. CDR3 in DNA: TGTGCCAGCAGCTTGTTTCGCACACGGAGTGAGCAGTTCTTC.

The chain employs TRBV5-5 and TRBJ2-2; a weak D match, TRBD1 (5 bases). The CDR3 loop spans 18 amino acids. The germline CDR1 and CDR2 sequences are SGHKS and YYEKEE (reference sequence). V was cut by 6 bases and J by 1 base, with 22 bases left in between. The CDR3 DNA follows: TGTGCCAGCACGCGATCGACTCCAACCAGGGTGAACACCGGGGAGCTGTTTTTT. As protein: CASTRSTPTRVNTGELFF.

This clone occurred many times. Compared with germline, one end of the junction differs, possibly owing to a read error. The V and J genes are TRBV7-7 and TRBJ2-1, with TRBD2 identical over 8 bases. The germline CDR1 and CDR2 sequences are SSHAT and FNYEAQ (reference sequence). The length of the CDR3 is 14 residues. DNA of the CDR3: TGTGCTAGCAGCTTGGAGCGGGAGAGGGCTGAGCAGTTCTTC. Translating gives CASSLERERAEQFF.

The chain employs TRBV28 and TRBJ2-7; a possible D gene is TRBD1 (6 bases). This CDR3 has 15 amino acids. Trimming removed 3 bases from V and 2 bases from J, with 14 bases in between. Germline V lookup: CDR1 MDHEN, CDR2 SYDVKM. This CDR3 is CASSFLGQKAYEQYF. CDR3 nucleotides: TGTGCCAGCAGTTTTCTTGGACAGAAAGCCTACGAGCAGTACTTC.

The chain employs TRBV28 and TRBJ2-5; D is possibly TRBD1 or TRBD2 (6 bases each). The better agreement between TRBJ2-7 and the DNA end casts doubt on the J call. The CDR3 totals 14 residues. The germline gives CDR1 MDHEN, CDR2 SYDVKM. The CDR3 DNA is TGTGCCAGCACCCTAGGAGGGGGAGGTTACGAGCAGTACTTC. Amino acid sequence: CASTLGGGGYEQYF.

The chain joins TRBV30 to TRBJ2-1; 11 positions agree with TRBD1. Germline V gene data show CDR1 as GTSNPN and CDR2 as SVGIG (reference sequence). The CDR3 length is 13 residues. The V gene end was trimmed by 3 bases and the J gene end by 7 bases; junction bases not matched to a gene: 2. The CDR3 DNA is TGTGCCTGGAGAGGGACAGGGGGTAATGAGCAGTTCTTC. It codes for CAWRGTGGNEQFF. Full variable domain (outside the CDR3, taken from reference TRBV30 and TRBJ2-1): SQTIHQWPATLVQPVGSPLSLECTVEGTSNPNLYWYRQAAGRGLQLLFYSVGIGQISSEVPQNLSASRPQDRQFILSSKKLLLSDSGFYLCAWRGTGGNEQFFGPGTRLTVL.

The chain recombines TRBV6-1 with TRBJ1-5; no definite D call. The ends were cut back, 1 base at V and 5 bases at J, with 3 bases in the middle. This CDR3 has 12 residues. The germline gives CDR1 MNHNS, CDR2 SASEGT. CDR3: CASSEVDQPQHF. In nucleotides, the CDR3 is TGTGCCAGCAGTGAAGTCGATCAGCCCCAGCATTTT.